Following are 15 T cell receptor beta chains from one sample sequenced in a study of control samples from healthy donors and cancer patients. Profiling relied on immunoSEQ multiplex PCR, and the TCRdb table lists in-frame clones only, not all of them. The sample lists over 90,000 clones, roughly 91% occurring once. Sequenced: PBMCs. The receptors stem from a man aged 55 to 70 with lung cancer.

The CDR3 here is CAISESTASSGNQPQHF. The CDR3 DNA is TGTGCCATCAGTGAGTCGACGGCATCAAGTGGCAATCAGCCCCAGCATTTT. The V and J genes are TRBV10-3 and TRBJ1-5; D unresolved. The germline CDR1 and CDR2 sequences are ENHRY and SYGVKD. The CDR3 runs to 17 residues. V lost 0 bases to trimming and J lost 2 bases, with 14 bases between them.

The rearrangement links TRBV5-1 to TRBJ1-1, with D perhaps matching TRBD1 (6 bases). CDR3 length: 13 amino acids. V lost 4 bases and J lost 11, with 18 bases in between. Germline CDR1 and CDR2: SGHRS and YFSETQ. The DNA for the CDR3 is TGCGCCAGCAGCATACCGCAGGGGACGGTCGCTTTCTTT. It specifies CASSIPQGTVAFF.

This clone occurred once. The CDR3 here is CASSPGDSYRQETQYF. CDR3 nucleotide sequence: TGTGCCAGCAGCCCCGGGGACAGCTACCGTCAAGAGACCCAGTACTTC. The V gene is TRBV5-4, the J gene TRBJ2-5; 7 nucleotides match TRBD1. Germline loops: CDR1 SGHNT, CDR2 YYREEE (reference sequence). Trimming took 4 bases from V and 2 from J; bases not matched to a gene: 11. The CDR3 spans 16 residues.

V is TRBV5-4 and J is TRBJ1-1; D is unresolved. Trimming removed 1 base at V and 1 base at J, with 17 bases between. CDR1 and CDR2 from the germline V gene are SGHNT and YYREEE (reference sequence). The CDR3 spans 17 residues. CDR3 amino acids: CASSLIILAGQNTEAFF. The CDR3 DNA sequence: TGTGCCAGCAGCTTGATAATCTTGGCAGGCCAGAACACTGAAGCTTTCTTT.

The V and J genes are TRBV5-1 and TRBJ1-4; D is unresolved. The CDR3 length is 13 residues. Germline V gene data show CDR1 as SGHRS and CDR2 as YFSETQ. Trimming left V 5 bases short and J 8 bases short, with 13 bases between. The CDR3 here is CASSFTVGEKLFF. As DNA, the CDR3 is TGCGCCAGCAGTTTTACAGTGGGAGAAAAACTGTTTTTT.

CDR3 sequence (DNA): TGTGCCAGCAGCGTAACAGTTATGGTGAACACCGGGGAGCTGTTTTTT. It translates to CASSVTVMVNTGELFF. The rearrangement joins TRBV9 to TRBJ2-2; no clear D. V was pared by 1 base and J by 1 base, with 11 bases between. The germline CDR1 and CDR2 sequences are SGDLS and YYNGEE. The CDR3 has 16 amino acids.

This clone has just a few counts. As DNA, the CDR3 is TGTGCCAGCAGCTTGTTTGGGGTTGGGTTCAAAAACATTCAGTACTTC. Protein sequence: CASSLFGVGFKNIQYF. The genes are TRBV5-6 and TRBJ2-4; D remains ambiguous. CDR3 length equals 16 residues. With 1 base removed from V and 3 bases from J, the gap between germline ends came to 14 bases. Germline CDR1 SGHDT, CDR2 YYEEEE.

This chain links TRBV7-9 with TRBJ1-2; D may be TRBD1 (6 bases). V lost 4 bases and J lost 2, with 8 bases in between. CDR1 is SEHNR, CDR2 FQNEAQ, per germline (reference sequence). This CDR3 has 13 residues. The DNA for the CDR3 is TGTGCCAGCAGCTGGAGGGGGAACTATGGCTACACCTTC. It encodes CASSWRGNYGYTF.

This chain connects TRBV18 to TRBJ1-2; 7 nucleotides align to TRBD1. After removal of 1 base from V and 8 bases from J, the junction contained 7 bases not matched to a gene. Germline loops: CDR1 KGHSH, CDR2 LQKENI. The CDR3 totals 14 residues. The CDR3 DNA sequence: TGTGCCAGCTCACCACGAGAGGGGGCGGAAGGCTACACCTTC. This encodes CASSPREGAEGYTF. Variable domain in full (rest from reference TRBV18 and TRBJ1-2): NAGVMQNPRHLVRRRGQEARLRCSPMKGHSHVYWYRQLPEEGLKFMVYLQKENIIDESGMPKERFSAEFPKEGPSILRIQQVVRGDSAAYFCASSPREGAEGYTFGSGTRLTVV.

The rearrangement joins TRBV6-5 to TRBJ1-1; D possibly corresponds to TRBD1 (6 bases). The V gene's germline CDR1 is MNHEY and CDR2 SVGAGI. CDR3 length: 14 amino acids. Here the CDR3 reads CVSYEGQGDTEAFF. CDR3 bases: TGTGTCAGTTATGAGGGACAAGGGGACACTGAAGCTTTCTTT.

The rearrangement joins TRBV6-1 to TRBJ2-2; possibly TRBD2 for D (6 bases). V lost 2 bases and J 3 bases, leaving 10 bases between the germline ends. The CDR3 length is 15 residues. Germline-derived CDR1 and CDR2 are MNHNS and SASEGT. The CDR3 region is CASSEREYDTGELFF. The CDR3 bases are TGTGCCAGCAGTGAACGGGAGTATGACACCGGGGAGCTGTTTTTT.

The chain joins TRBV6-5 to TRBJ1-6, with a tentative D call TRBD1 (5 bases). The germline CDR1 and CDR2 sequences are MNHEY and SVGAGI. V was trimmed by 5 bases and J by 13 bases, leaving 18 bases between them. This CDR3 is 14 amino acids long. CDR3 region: CASSPMGGGPPLHF. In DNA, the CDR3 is TGTGCCAGCAGTCCTATGGGCGGGGGACCCCCCCTCCACTTT.

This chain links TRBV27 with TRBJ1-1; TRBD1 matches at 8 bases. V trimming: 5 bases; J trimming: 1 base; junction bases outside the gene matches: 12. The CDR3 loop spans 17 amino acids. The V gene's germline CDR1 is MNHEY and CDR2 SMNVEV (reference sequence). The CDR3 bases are TGTGCCAGCAGTCCTTACGGACAGGGCGGAGGGAACACTGAAGCTTTCTTT. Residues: CASSPYGQGGGNTEAFF.

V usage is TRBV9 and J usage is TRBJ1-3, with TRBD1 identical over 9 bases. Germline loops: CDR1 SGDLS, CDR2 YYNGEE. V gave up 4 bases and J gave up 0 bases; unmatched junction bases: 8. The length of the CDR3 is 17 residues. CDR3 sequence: CASSQRGQGGSGNTIYF. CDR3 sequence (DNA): TGTGCCAGCAGCCAGAGGGGACAGGGTGGCTCTGGAAACACCATATATTTT.

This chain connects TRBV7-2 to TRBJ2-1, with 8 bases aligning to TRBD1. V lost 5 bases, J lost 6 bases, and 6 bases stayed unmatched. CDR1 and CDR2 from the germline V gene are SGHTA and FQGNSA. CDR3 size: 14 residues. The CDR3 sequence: CASSLQGAGNEQFF. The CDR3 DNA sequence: TGTGCCAGCAGCCTCCAGGGGGCGGGCAATGAGCAGTTCTTC.